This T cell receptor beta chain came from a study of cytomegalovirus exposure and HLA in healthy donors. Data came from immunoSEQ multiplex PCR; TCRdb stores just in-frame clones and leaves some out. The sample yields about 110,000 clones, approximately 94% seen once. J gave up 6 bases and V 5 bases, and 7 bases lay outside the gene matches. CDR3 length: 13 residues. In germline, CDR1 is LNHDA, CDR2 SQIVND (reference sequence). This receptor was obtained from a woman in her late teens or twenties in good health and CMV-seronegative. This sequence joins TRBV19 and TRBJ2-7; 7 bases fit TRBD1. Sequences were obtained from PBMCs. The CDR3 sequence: CASSAPDRAEQYF. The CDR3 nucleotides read TGTGCCAGTAGTGCCCCCGACAGGGCCGAGCAGTACTTC.